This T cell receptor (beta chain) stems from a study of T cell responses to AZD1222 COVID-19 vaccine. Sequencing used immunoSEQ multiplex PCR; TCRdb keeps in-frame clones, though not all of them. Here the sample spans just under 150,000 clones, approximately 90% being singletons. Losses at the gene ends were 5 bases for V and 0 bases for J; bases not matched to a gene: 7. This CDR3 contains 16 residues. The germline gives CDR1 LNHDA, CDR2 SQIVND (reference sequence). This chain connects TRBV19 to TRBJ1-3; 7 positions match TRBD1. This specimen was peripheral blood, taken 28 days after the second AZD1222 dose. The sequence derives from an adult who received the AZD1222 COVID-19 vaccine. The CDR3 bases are TGTGCCAGTAGTTTCACAACAGGGGCCTCTGGAAACACCATATATTTT. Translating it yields CASSFTTGASGNTIYF.